This T cell receptor beta chain was sequenced in a study of OX40 agonist ivuxolimab in advanced cancers. About the study: Clinicians treated patients with ivuxolimab, an agonistic anti-OX40 (CD134) antibody.

Germline lookup yields CDR1 SGHNT and CDR2 YYREEE (reference sequence). The V gene end was trimmed by 0 bases and the J gene end by 10 bases; junction bases not matched to a gene: 9. CDR3 size: 14 residues. Sequenced by immunoSEQ multiplex PCR; TCRdb stores in-frame clones only, minus some. The table lists roughly 110,000 clones, 90% of them singletons, with roughly 0.5% in the top ten. The sample here was CD4+ or CD8+ T cells sorted from blood, taken in a trial of the OX40 agonist ivuxolimab. The TCR was taken from an adult with an advanced solid tumor such as melanoma, head and neck, liver or kidney cancer. The rearrangement links TRBV5-4 to TRBJ1-1; 7 nucleotides line up with TRBD1. The CDR3 protein is CASSLDRGKFGAFF. The DNA for the CDR3 is TGTGCCAGCAGCTTGGACAGGGGAAAATTTGGAGCTTTCTTT.